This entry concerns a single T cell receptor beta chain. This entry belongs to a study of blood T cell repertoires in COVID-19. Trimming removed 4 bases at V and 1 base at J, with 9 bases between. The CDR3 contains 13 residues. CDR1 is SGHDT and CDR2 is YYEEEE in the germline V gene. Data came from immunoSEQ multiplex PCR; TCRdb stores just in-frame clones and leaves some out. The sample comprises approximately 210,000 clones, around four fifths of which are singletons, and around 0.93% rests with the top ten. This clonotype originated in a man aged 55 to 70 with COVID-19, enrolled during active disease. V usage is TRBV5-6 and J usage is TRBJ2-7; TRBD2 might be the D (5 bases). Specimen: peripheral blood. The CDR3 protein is CASSNGVSYEQYF. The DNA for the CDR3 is TGTGCCAGCAGCAACGGGGTGTCCTACGAGCAGTACTTC. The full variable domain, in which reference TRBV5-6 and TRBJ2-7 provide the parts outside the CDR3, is DAGVTQSPTHLIKTRGQQVTLRCSPKSGHDTVSWYQQALGQGPQFIFQYYEEEERQRGNFPDRFSGHQFPNYSSELNVNALLLGDSALYLCASSNGVSYEQYFGPGTRLTVT.